This T cell receptor beta chain was sequenced for a study of blood T cell repertoires in COVID-19 (TCRdb year 2020). Regarding the study in general: Collaborator samples came from the United States, Italy and Spain and covered acute and convalescent phases of COVID-19. Subjects who had been exposed to COVID-19, were actively infected with it, or had recovered from it provided the deeply sampled blood TCRbeta repertoires that made up the dataset. Where available, HLA class I and class II types were obtained from metadata supplied by the sample provider rather than from assay-based typing. A freely available public database, intended as a resource for researchers studying the immune response to SARS-CoV-2, is where the repertoires were released. Nearly every sample came with metadata listing a de-identified subject ID, COVID-19 status, age in years and sex. The prospective study material was composed of cDNA or gDNA derived from T cells, B-cell-depleted T cells, or PBMCs. Samples came from the ongoing ImmuneRACE study (first 160 participants) plus 1,254 subjects from 6 global collaborators.

Points the paper makes about the study in general: How much clinical and demographic metadata was included differed by source and by participant, and the metadata was provided uncurated.

TCRbeta CDR3 regions were amplified from genomic DNA by means of the immunoSEQ Assay, a bias-controlled multiplex PCR. The original pipeline was this. Nucleated cell counts per sample were estimated from amplification of reference gene primers within the assay. To quantify the absolute abundance of each unique TCRbeta CDR3 rearrangement, sequence reads were collapsed and filtered. Productive Simpson clonality was computed per sample as the square root of Simpson's diversity index over productive rearrangements. The source is immuneACCESS, and TCRdb retained only in-frame sequences with V and J called. Part of the clones is not carried over; for the studies checked, unresolved V genes explain less than half of this, and the remainder is unexplained. V and J calls and clone size are given by that table; D and trimming were obtained from the DNA. The sample table records 200,000 to 300,000 clones; 88% of these occur just once. Roughly 2.4% of the sample goes to the ten largest clones.

Participants in the prospective study were aged roughly 18 to 100 years, lived in about two dozen United States geographic areas, and enrolled through a virtual design. To assign participants to cohorts, the prospective study relied on clinical history that participants themselves reported in a screening survey and a study questionnaire. Each participant in the prospective study had whole blood, serum and a nasopharyngeal or oropharyngeal swab collected by mobile phlebotomists. Over an approximately 2-month period, participants in the prospective study had the option of providing additional blood draws and questionnaires. Blood samples from the prospective study were shipped frozen or at room temperature prior to DNA extraction. With respect to this clone: Which antigen it targets is not known. Base qualities were left out, and no much larger clone turns up one base away.

The receptor was derived from a woman aged 40 to 50 with acute COVID-19. Sequences were obtained from PBMCs or T cells enriched from blood (not recorded which).

The CDR3 reads CASSDLGGSSYNEQFF. The base sequence is TGCGCCAGCAGTGATTTGGGGGGGAGCTCCTACAATGAGCAGTTCTTC. The chain links TRBV10-2 with TRBJ2-1, with TRBD2 identical over 7 junction bases. Unmatched junction bases come to 5, with V trimmed by 3 bases and J by 0 bases. Measured from the cysteine to the phenylalanine, the CDR3 is 16 residues long. CDR3 DNA only is kept here, 48 bases in frame from base 1. CDR1 and CDR2 are read off the germline V gene as WSHSY and SAAADI.